The 24 T cell receptor beta chains presented below share a single source sample, sequenced in a study of CD8 T cells in ankylosing spondylitis. Study observations and caveats: Typical of ankylosing spondylitis blood, it appeared, was a TCR beta motif of eight highly homologous variants.

Their target antigens are unknown. TCRdb reprocessed the 5' RACE reads with MiXCR, giving one entry per CDR3 protein. The sample holds 200,000 to 250,000 distinct CDR3 sequences, around 18% seen once. The sequencing sample was made of blood, either unsorted or a sorted T cell fraction (not recorded which). The source is a male donor with ankylosing spondylitis.

The rearrangement uses TRBV29-1 and TRBJ2-1, with D maybe TRBD2 (6 bases). The CDR3 loop spans 15 amino acids. Germline CDR1 and CDR2: SQVTM and ANQGSEA. The CDR3 here is CRDICGNFLPDEQFF. The CDR3 bases are TGCAGAGATATATGCGGGAATTTTCTTCCCGATGAGCAGTTCTTC.

This sequence joins TRBV20-1 and TRBJ2-7, with D tentatively TRBD1 (5 bases). V was shortened by 0 bases and J by 2 bases, with 11 bases between the two germline ends. Germline V gene sequence: CDR1 DFQATT, CDR2 SNEGSKA (reference sequence). The CDR3 is 14 amino acids. CDR3 DNA sequence: TGCAGTGCTAGAGATAGGGGCAGTACCTACGAGCAGTACTTC. Protein: CSARDRGSTYEQYF.

The genes are TRBV6-1 and TRBJ1-2, with TRBD1 as a possible D gene (6 bases). The CDR3 totals 15 residues. Germline V gene sequence: CDR1 MNHNS, CDR2 SASEGT. Trimming pared 7 bases from V and 4 bases from J, leaving 19 bases between. CDR3 sequence: CASNPSSGGVYGYTF. CDR3 nucleotide sequence: TGTGCCAGCAACCCAAGTTCGGGGGGCGTCTATGGCTACACCTTC.

This rearrangement joins TRBV6-5 to TRBJ1-2; TRBD1 matches 7 bases. CDR1 is MNHEY, CDR2 SVGAGI, per germline. V shed 0 bases, J shed 4 bases, and the junction held 8 bases outside the gene matches. The CDR3 sequence is 16 residues long. CDR3 bases: TGTGCCAGCAGTTACTCGGCCTCAGGGGGATTCTATGGCTACACCTTC. It translates to CASSYSASGGFYGYTF.

In this sample, this clonotype turned up a few times. The gene calls are TRBV7-9 and TRBJ2-1; 13 bases align to TRBD2. The V and J ends lost 5 bases and 6 bases, in that order; junction bases with no gene match: 4. Germline CDR1 and CDR2: SEHNR and FQNEAQ (reference sequence). This CDR3 comprises 15 residues. In DNA, the CDR3 is TGTGCCAGCAGCGTAGGGACTAGCGGGACCAATGAGCAGTTCTTC. Its protein is CASSVGTSGTNEQFF.

The chain has TRBV7-6 and TRBJ2-2, with D perhaps given as TRBD1 or TRBD2 (5 bases each). V was clipped by 8 bases and J by 4 bases, with 8 bases between them. The CDR3 is made up of 12 amino acids. Germline values: CDR1 SGHVS, CDR2 FNYEAQ. The CDR3, as DNA: TGTGCCAGCGGGGGTGGCACCGGGGAGCTGTTTTTT. This gives the protein CASGGGTGELFF.

The gene calls are TRBV1 and TRBJ2-3. TRBV1 is noted as a pseudogene. The CDR3 extends over 11 amino acids. The CDR3 DNA reads as TGCACCAGCACTGCAAGGGATACGCAGTATTTT. It translates to CTSTARDTQYF.

CDR3 sequence: CASSTHLVAGETDTQYF. The CDR3 DNA follows: TGTGCCAGCAGTACGCACCTGGTGGCGGGAGAAACAGATACGCAGTATTTT. The genes are TRBV28 and TRBJ2-3, with 7 nucleotides matching TRBD2. The trim removed 5 bases at V and 3 bases at J, leaving 14 bases unmatched. The germline gives CDR1 MDHEN, CDR2 SYDVKM. CDR3 length: 17 amino acids.

As regards this clonotype: A much bigger clone sits one base away, suggesting this may be a read error. The rearrangement uses TRBV12-3 or TRBV12-4 and TRBJ2-3, with 7 bases fitting TRBD2. V lost 4 bases, J lost 2 bases, and 9 bases stayed unmatched. This CDR3 is 16 amino acids long. The CDR3 DNA follows: TGTGCCAGCAGTTACTTAGCGGGCCTATTCACAGATACGCAGTATTTT. Encoded protein: CASSYLAGLFTDTQYF.

This rearrangement joins TRBV3-1 to TRBJ2-7; TRBD2 matches at 9 bases. The V and J ends lost 4 bases and 4 bases, in that order; junction bases with no gene match: 2. This CDR3 region has 13 residues. CDR1 and CDR2 from the germline V gene are LGHDT and YNNKEL (reference sequence). CDR3 sequence: CASSRREGYEQYF. Written as DNA, the CDR3 is TGTGCCAGCAGCCGGCGGGAGGGGTACGAGCAGTACTTC.

The rearrangement links TRBV12-3 or TRBV12-4 to TRBJ2-6; the match to TRBD1 covers 8 bases. The CDR3 contains 13 residues. After removal of 8 bases from V and 13 bases from J, the junction contained 10 bases not matched to a gene. CDR3 DNA sequence: TGTGCCAGCCAGGGGGCAGCTGAGCTAGTCCTGACTTTC. Encoded protein: CASQGAAELVLTF.

This clonotype was seen more than once but under ten times. The chain employs TRBV7-9 and TRBJ1-5; D perhaps matches TRBD1 (5 bases). V was clipped by 3 bases and J by 3 bases, with 9 bases between them. The CDR3 is made up of 14 amino acids. Germline CDR1 SEHNR, CDR2 FQNEAQ (reference sequence). In DNA form, the CDR3 reads TGTGCCAGCAGCTTGTCAGGGATCAATCAGCCCCAGCATTTT. Amino acids: CASSLSGINQPQHF. Supplemented by reference TRBV7-9 and TRBJ1-5, the full variable domain reads DTGVSQNPRHKITKRGQNVTFRCDPISEHNRLYWYRQTLGQGPEFLTYFQNEAQLEKSRLLSDRFSAERPKGSFSTLEIQRTEQGDSAMYLCASSLSGINQPQHFGDGTRLSIL.

There are a few counts of this clonotype. The chain employs TRBV12-3 or TRBV12-4 and TRBJ2-2; 8 positions agree with TRBD2. The trim removed 8 bases at V and 1 base at J, leaving 15 bases unmatched. The CDR3 sequence is 18 residues long. The CDR3 region has the DNA TGTGCCAGCCAAAGTTGGAGGGGGGCGGGAGGGAACACCGGGGAGCTGTTTTTT. This encodes CASQSWRGAGGNTGELFF.

CDR3 sequence: CASSPGTEQNQPQHF. The CDR3 nucleotides read TGTGCCAGCAGTCCTGGGACAGAACAAAATCAGCCCCAGCATTTT. The gene calls are TRBV27 and TRBJ1-5; 7 nucleotides line up with TRBD1. The CDR3 is 15 residues long. CDR1 and CDR2 (germline): MNHEY, SMNVEV (reference sequence). Trimming cost V 5 bases and J 4 bases; bases outside gene matches: 8.

This clonotype was observed a few times. The chain employs TRBV29-1 and TRBJ1-2; D possibly corresponds to TRBD1 (5 bases). This CDR3 has 12 amino acids. Trimming pared 5 bases from V and 3 bases from J, leaving 10 bases between. Germline values: CDR1 SQVTM, CDR2 ANQGSEA. The CDR3 here is CSVKGLDYGYTF. CDR3 bases: TGCAGCGTTAAGGGGTTGGACTATGGCTACACCTTC.

The rearrangement uses TRBV12-3 or TRBV12-4 and TRBJ2-3, with 11 positions matching TRBD2. This CDR3 region has 19 residues. Losses at the gene ends were 6 bases for V and 3 bases for J; bases not matched to a gene: 17. CDR3 nucleotides: TGTGCCAGCAGCAAAACCCCCGAACTAGCGGGAGCTAGTACAGATACGCAGTATTTT. This gives the protein CASSKTPELAGASTDTQYF.

This clonotype was recorded many times. The chain employs TRBV10-3 and TRBJ2-7; D is unresolved. The germline CDR1 and CDR2 sequences are ENHRY and SYGVKD. V gave up 6 bases and J gave up 4 bases, with 10 bases separating them. This CDR3 comprises 12 residues. CDR3 amino acids: CAISPNPYEQYF. In DNA form, the CDR3 reads TGTGCCATCAGCCCAAACCCTTACGAGCAGTACTTC.

This clonotype has just a few counts. V and J are TRBV2 and TRBJ1-6; no definite D call. Trimming shortened V by 0 bases and J by 7 bases, and 13 bases separated the two germline ends. CDR1 is SNHLY and CDR2 is FYNNEI in the germline V gene. The CDR3 totals 16 residues. This CDR3 is CASSEAPAGTNSPLHF. CDR3 nucleotides: TGTGCCAGCAGTGAAGCGCCCGCAGGAACAAATTCACCCCTCCACTTT.

The V gene is TRBV3-1, the J gene TRBJ2-1, with D possibly matching TRBD2 (5 bases). Germline-derived CDR1 and CDR2 are LGHDT and YNNKEL (reference sequence). The CDR3 has 16 residues. Trimming cost V 6 bases and J 2 bases, with 17 bases left between them. The CDR3 bases are TGTGCCAGCAGTCATACAAGGCGAGGGACCTACAATGAGCAGTTCTTC. It yields the protein CASSHTRRGTYNEQFF.

Details on this clonotype: This sequence may be a read error, since a much larger clone differs from it by one base. V usage is TRBV4-3 and J usage is TRBJ2-1, with 9 bases lining up with TRBD1. CDR1 is LGHNA and CDR2 is YSLEER in the germline V gene. J gave up 6 bases and V 0 bases, and 6 bases lay outside the gene matches. The CDR3 covers 16 residues. The CDR3 loop is CASSQDADRGFNEQFF. CDR3 DNA: TGCGCCAGCAGCCAAGACGCGGACAGGGGTTTCAATGAGCAGTTCTTC.

The rearrangement uses TRBV27 and TRBJ2-1; 13 nucleotides agree with TRBD2. Germline V CDR1 and CDR2: MNHEY, SMNVEV (reference sequence). The CDR3 has 16 amino acids. J gave up 5 bases and V 5 bases, and 6 bases lay outside the gene matches. The DNA for the CDR3 is TGTGCCAGCAGTCTAGGGACTAGCGGGGCGAACAATGAGCAGTTCTTC. Its protein is CASSLGTSGANNEQFF.

The chain uses TRBV7-9 and TRBJ2-2; D unclear. The CDR3 is 12 amino acids. CDR1 is SEHNR, CDR2 FQNEAQ, per germline (reference sequence). Trimming removed 5 bases at V and 6 bases at J, with 7 bases between. The CDR3 sequence: CASSISPGELFF. CDR3 in DNA: TGTGCCAGCAGCATTAGTCCCGGGGAGCTGTTTTTT.

In its sample, this clonotype was seen a few times. The chain links TRBV12-3 or TRBV12-4 to TRBJ2-7; D is possibly TRBD2 (5 bases). Trimming removed 3 bases from V and 1 base from J, with 13 bases in between. The CDR3 loop spans 15 amino acids. Here the CDR3 DNA reads TGTGCCAGCAGTTTCCACCAACGGGGATCCTACGAGCAGTACTTC. This translates into CASSFHQRGSYEQYF.

V and J are TRBV4-1 and TRBJ2-7; D possibly corresponds to TRBD2 (6 bases). The CDR3 sequence is 16 residues long. The V end was cut by 0 bases, the J end by 6 bases, with 18 bases between. Germline lookup yields CDR1 MGHRA and CDR2 YSYEKL. As DNA, the CDR3 is TGCGCCAGCAGCCAAGATACTAGTGTCTACGGGGGCGAGCAGTACTTC. This encodes CASSQDTSVYGGEQYF.